This T cell receptor beta chain was sequenced in a study of T cells expressing NK-cell markers. As for the study in general: Repertoire data for TCR beta were derived from sorted T cells (CD3+CD56+NKG2C+, CD3+CD56+NKG2C- and CD3+CD56-NKG2C+). Most of the eight sequenced donors were HCMV-seropositive; one was seronegative. Regarding the study as a whole: The CD3+CD56-NKG2C+ fraction of a handful of donors was also led by these clonotypes.

Researchers built TCR beta cDNA using 5'RACE template switching with UMIs. TCRdb re-called the 5' RACE reads and catalogs CDR3 proteins one per entry, DNA excluded. Its listing shows approximately 380,000 distinct CDR3 sequences. Regarding this clonotype: Its antigen is as yet unknown.

The germline V gene has CDR1 MDHEN and CDR2 SYDVKM. The CDR3 has 15 residues. The rearrangement joins TRBV28 to TRBJ1-2; TCRdb picks TRBD1, but there is no DNA to check that call. This receptor was taken from a man aged 18 to 69 in good health. The material sequenced was blood T cells: a sorted CD56 or NKG2C T cell subset, CD4+ or CD8+ T cells, or bulk PBMC T cells (not recorded which). CDR3 protein: CASSLTPGTPYGYTF.